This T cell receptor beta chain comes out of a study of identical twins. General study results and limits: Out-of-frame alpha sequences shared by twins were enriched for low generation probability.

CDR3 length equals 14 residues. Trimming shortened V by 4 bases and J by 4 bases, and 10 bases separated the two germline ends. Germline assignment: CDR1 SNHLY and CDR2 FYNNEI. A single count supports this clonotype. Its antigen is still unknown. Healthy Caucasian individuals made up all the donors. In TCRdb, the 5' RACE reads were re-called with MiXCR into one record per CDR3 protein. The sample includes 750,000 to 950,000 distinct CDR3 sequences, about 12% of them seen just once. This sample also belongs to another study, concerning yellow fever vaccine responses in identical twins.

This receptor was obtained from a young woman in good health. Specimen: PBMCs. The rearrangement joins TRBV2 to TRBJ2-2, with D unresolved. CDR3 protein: CASSVGQGTGELFF. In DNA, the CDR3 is TGTGCCAGCAGTGTCGGTCAAGGCACCGGGGAGCTGTTTTTT. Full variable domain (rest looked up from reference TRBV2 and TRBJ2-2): EPEVTQTPSHQVTQMGQEVILRCVPISNHLYFYWYRQILGQKVEFLVSFYNNEISEKSEIFDDQFSVERPDGSNFTLKIRSTKLEDSAMYFCASSVGQGTGELFFGEGSRLTVL.